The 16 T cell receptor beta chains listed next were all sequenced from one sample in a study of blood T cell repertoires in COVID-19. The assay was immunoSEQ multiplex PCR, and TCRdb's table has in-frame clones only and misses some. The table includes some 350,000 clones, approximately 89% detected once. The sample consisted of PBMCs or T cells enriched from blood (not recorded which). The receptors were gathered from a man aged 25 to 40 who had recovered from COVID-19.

The CDR3 spells CASSQDLGTIYNEQFF. The CDR3 DNA sequence: TGTGCCAGCAGCCAAGATCTTGGTACAATTTACAATGAGCAGTTCTTC. The chain is built from TRBV3-1 (or the pseudogene TRBV3-2) and TRBJ2-1, with unresolved D. The V gene's germline CDR1 is LGHDT and CDR2 YNNKEL (reference sequence). The CDR3 totals 16 residues. V was cut by 0 bases and J by 4 bases, with 13 bases left in between.

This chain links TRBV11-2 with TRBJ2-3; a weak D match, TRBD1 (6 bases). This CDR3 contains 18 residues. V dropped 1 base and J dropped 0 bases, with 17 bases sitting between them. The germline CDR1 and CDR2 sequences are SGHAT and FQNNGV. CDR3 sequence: CASSLVRAGTLSTDTQYF. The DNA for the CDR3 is TGTGCCAGCAGCTTAGTAAGGGCAGGGACACTCAGCACAGATACGCAGTATTTT.

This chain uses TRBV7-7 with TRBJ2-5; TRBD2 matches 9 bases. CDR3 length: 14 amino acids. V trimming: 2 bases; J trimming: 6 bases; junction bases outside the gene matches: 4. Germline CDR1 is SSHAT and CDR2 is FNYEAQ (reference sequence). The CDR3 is CASSLSGGTQTQYF. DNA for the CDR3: TGTGCCAGCAGCTTAAGCGGGGGGACGCAGACCCAGTACTTC.

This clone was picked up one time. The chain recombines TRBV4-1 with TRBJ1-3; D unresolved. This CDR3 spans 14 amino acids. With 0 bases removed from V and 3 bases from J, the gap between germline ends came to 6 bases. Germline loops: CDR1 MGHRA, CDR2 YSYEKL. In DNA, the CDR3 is TGCGCCAGCAGCCAAGATCACGGTGGAAACACCATATATTTT. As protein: CASSQDHGGNTIYF.

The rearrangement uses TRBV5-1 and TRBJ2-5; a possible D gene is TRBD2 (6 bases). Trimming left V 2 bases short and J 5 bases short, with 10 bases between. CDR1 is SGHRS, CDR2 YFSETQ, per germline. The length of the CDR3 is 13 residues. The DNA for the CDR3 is TGCGCCAGCAGCTTACGCGGGGTGGAGACCCAGTACTTC. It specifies CASSLRGVETQYF.

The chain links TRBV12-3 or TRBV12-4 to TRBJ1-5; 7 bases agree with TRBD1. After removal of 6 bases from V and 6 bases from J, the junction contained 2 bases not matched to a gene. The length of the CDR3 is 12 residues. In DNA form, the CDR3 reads TGTGCCAGCAGGCAGGGGGTTCAGCCCCAGCATTTT. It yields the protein CASRQGVQPQHF.

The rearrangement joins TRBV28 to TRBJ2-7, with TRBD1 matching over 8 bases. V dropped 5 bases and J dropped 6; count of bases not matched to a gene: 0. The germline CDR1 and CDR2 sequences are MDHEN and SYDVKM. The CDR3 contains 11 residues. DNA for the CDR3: TGTGCCAGCAGTGACAGGGGCGAGCAGTACTTC. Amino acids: CASSDRGEQYF.

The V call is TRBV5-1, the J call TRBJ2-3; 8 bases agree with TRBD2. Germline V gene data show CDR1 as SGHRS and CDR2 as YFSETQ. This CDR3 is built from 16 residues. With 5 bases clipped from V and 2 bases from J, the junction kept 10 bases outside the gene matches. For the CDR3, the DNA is TGCGCCAGCAGAAATCGAAGCGGGGGCCTCACAGATACGCAGTATTTT. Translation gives CASRNRSGGLTDTQYF.

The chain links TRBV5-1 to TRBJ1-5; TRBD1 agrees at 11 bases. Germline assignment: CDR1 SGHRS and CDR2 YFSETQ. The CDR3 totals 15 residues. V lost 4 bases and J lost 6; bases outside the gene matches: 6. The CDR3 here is CASSPTGTGGQPQHF. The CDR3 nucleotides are TGCGCCAGCAGCCCAACCGGGACAGGGGGTCAGCCCCAGCATTTT.

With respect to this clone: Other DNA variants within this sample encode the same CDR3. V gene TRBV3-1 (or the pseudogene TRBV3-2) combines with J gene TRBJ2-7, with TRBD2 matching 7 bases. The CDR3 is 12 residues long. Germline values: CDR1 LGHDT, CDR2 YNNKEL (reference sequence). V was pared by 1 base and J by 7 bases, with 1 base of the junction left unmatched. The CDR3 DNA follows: TGTGCCAGCAGCCAAGGGGGGGGAGAGCAGTACTTC. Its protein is CASSQGGGEQYF.

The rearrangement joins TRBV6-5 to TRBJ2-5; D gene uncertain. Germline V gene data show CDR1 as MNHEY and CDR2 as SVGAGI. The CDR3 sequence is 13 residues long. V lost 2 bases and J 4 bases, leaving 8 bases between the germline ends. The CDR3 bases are TGTGCCAGCAGTTACCAGGTCGGAGAGACCCAGTACTTC. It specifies CASSYQVGETQYF.

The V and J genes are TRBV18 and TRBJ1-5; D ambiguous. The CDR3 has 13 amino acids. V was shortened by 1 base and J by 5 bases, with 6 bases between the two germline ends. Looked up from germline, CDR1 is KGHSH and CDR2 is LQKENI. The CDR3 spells CASSPQTDQPQHF. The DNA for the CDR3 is TGTGCCAGCTCACCACAGACTGATCAGCCCCAGCATTTT.

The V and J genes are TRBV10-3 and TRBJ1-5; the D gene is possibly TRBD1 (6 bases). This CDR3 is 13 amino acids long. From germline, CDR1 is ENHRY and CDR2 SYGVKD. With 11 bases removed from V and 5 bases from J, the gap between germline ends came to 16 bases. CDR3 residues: CAVQGGADQPQHF. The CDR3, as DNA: TGTGCCGTTCAAGGGGGGGCTGATCAGCCCCAGCATTTT.

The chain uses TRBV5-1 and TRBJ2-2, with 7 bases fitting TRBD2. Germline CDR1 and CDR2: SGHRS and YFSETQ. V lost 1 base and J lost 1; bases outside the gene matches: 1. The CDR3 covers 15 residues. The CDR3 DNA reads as TGCGCCAGCAGCTTGAGGGAGGGGAACACCGGGGAGCTGTTTTTT. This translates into CASSLREGNTGELFF. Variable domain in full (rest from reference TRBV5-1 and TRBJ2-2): KAGVTQTPRYLIKTRGQQVTLSCSPISGHRSVSWYQQTPGQGLQFLFEYFSETQRNKGNFPGRFSGRQFSNSRSEMNVSTLELGDSALYLCASSLREGNTGELFFGEGSRLTVL.

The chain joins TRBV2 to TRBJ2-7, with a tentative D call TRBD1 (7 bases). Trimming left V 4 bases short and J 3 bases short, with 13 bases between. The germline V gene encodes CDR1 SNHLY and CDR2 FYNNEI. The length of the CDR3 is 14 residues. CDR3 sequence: CASSVRDSVYEQYF. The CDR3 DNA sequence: TGTGCCAGCAGTGTGCGGGACAGTGTCTACGAGCAGTACTTC.

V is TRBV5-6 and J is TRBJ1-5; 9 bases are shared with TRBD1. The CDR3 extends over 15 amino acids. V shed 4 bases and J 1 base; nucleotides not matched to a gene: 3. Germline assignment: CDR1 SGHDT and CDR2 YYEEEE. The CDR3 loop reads CASSIGTGSNQPQHF. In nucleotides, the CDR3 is TGTGCCAGCAGCATAGGGACAGGGAGCAATCAGCCCCAGCATTTT. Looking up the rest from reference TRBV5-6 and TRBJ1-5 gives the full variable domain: DAGVTQSPTHLIKTRGQQVTLRCSPKSGHDTVSWYQQALGQGPQFIFQYYEEEERQRGNFPDRFSGHQFPNYSSELNVNALLLGDSALYLCASSIGTGSNQPQHFGDGTRLSIL.